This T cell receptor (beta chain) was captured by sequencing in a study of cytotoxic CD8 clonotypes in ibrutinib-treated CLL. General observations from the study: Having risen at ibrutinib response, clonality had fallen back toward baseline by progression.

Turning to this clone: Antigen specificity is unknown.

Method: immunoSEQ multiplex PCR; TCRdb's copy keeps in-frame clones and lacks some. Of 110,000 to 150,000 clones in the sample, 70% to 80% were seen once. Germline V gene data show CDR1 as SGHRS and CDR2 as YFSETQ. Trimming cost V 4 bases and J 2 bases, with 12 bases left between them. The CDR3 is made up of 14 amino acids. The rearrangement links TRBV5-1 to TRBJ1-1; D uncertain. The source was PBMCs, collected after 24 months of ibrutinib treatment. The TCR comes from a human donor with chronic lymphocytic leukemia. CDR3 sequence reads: CASSEGGDNTEAFF. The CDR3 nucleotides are TGCGCCAGCAGCGAGGGCGGGGATAACACTGAAGCTTTCTTT.